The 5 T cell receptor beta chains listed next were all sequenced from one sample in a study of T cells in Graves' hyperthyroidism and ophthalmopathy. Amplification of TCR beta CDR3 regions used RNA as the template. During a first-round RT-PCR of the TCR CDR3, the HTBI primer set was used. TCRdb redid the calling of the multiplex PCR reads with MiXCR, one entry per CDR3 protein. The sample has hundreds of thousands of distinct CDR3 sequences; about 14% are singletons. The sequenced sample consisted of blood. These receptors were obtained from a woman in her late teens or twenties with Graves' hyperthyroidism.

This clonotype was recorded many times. Written as DNA, the CDR3 is TGCAGTGCTAAACCAGCGGGAGGCCCCTACGAGCAGTACTTC. Translation gives CSAKPAGGPYEQYF. This chain joins TRBV20-1 and TRBJ2-7; TRBD2 matches at 9 bases. The trim removed 4 bases at V and 2 bases at J, leaving 6 bases unmatched. This CDR3 has 14 residues. In germline, CDR1 is DFQATT, CDR2 SNEGSKA (reference sequence).

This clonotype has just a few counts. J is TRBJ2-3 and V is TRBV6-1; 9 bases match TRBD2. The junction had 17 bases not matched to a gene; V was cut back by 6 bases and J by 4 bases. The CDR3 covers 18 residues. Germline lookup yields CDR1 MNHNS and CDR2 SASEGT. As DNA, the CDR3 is TGTGCCAGCAGGTCCGACCCAACAGCGGGAGGCTTGGCAGATACGCAGTATTTT. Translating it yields CASRSDPTAGGLADTQYF.

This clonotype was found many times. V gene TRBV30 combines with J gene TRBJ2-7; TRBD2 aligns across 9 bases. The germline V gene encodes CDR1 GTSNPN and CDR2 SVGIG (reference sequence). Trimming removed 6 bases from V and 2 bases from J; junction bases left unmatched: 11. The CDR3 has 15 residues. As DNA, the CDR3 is TGTGCCTGCCAACCGACTAGCGGAACAGCCTACGAGCAGTACTTC. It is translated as CACQPTSGTAYEQYF.

The CDR3 here is CASSSAGANYGYTF. The CDR3 region has the DNA TGTGCCAGCAGTTCCGCAGGAGCTAACTATGGCTACACCTTC. This chain connects TRBV27 to TRBJ1-2; no clear D. CDR1 is MNHEY, CDR2 SMNVEV, per germline (reference sequence). Trimming pared 4 bases from V and 0 bases from J, leaving 9 bases between. This CDR3 has 14 amino acids.

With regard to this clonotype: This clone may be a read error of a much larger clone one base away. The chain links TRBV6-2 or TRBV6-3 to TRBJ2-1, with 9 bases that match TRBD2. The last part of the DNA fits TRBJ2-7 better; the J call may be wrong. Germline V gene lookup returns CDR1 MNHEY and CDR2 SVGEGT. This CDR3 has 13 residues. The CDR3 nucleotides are TGTGCCAGTAGCGGGAGTACCGTCAATGAGCAGTACTTC. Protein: CASSGSTVNEQYF.